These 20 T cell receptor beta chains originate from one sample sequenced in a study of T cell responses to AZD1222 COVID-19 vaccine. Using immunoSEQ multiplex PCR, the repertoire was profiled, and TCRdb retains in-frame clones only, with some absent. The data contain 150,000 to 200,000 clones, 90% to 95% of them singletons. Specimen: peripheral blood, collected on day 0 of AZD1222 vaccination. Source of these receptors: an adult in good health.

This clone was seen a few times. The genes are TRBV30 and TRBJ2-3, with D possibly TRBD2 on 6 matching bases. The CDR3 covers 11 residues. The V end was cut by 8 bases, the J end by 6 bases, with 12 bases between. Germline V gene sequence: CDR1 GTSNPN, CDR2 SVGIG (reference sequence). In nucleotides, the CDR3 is TGTGCCCGCCAGGAGGGCGATACGCAGTATTTT. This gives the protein CARQEGDTQYF.

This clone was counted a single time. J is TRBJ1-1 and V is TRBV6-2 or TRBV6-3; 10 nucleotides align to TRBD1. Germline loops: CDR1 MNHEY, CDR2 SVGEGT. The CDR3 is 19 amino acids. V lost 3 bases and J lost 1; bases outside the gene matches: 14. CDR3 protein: CASSYHDRGLGIRNTEAFF. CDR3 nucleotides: TGTGCCAGCAGTTATCACGACAGGGGGCTTGGGATTAGGAACACTGAAGCTTTCTTT.

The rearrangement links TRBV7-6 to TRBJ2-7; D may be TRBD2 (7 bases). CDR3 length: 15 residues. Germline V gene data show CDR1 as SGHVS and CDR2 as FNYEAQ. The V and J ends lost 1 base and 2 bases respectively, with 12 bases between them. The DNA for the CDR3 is TGTGCCAGCAGCTTAGAACAGGGAGGGCCCTACGAGCAGTACTTC. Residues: CASSLEQGGPYEQYF.

The CDR3 is CASSARGQGETQYF. CDR3 DNA: TGTGCCAGCAGCGCCCGAGGGCAGGGAGAGACCCAGTACTTC. The rearrangement links TRBV9 to TRBJ2-5; D assignment may be TRBD1 or TRBD2 (5 bases each). CDR1 is SGDLS, CDR2 YYNGEE, per germline. V was pared by 3 bases and J by 4 bases, with 13 bases between. CDR3 size: 14 residues.

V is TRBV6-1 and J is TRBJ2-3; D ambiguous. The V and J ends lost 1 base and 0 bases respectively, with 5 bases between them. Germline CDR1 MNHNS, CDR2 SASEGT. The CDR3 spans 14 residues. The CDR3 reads CASSEGASTDTQYF. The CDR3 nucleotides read TGTGCCAGCAGTGAAGGAGCCAGCACAGATACGCAGTATTTT.

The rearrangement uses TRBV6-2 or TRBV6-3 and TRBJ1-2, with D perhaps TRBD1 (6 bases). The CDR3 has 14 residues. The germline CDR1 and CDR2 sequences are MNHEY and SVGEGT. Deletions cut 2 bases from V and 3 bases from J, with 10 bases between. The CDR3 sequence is CASSYGAGDYGYTF. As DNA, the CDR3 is TGTGCCAGCAGTTACGGTGCAGGGGACTATGGCTACACCTTC.

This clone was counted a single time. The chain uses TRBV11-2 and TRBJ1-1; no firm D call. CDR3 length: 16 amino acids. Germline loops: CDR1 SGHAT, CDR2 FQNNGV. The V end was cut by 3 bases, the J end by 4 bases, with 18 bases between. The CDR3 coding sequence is TGTGCCAGCAGCTTTTGGAAAAGGGTCATGGTCACTGAAGCTTTCTTT. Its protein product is CASSFWKRVMVTEAFF.

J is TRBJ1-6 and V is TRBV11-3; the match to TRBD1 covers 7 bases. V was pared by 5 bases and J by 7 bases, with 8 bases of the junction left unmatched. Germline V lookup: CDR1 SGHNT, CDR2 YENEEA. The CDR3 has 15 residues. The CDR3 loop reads CASSDFATGNSPLHF. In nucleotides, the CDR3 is TGTGCCAGCAGCGATTTTGCGACAGGGAATTCACCCCTCCACTTT.

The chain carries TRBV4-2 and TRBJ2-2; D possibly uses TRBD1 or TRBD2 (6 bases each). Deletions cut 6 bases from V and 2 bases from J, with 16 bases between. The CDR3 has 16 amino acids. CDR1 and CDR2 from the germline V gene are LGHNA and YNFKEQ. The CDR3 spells CASRGGITSNTGELFF. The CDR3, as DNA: TGTGCCAGCAGAGGGGGGATCACTAGTAACACCGGGGAGCTGTTTTTT.

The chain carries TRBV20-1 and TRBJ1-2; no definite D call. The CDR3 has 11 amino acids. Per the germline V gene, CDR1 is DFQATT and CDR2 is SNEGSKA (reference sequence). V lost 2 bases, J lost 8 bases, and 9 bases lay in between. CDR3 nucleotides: TGCAGTGCTAGAATCTCAGGCGGCTACACCTTC. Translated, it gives CSARISGGYTF.

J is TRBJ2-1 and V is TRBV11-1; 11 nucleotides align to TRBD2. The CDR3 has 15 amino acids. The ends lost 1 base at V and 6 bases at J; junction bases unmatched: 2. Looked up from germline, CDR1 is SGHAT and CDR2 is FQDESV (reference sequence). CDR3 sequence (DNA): TGTGCCAGCAGCTTAGGTAGCGGGGGGGCCAATGAGCAGTTCTTC. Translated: CASSLGSGGANEQFF.

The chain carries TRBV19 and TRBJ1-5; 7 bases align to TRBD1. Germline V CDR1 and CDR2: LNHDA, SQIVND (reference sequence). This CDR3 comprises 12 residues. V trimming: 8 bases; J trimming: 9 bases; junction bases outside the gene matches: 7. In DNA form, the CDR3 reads TGTGCCAGTGGGGACAGCGGAGCGCCCCAGCATTTT. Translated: CASGDSGAPQHF.

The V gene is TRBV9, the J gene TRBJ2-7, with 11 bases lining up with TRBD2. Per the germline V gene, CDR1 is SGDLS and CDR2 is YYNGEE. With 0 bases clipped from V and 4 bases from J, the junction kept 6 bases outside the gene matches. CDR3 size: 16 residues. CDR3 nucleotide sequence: TGTGCCAGCAGCGTAGGGCTAGCGGGGGGAAGATACGAGCAGTACTTC. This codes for CASSVGLAGGRYEQYF.

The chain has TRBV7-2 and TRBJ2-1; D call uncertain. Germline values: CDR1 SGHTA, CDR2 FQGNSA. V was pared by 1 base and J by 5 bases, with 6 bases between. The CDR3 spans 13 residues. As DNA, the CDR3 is TGTGCCAGCAGCTTAGGGGTCAACAATGAGCAGTTCTTC. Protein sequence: CASSLGVNNEQFF.

CDR3 protein: CASSLSRQGPNTGELFF. The CDR3 bases are TGTGCCAGCAGCTTATCCCGACAGGGCCCGAACACCGGGGAGCTGTTTTTT. The chain employs TRBV7-3 and TRBJ2-2, with TRBD1 matching 7 bases. The CDR3 spans 17 residues. Germline-derived CDR1 and CDR2 are SGHTA and FQGTGA. V trimming: 2 bases; J trimming: 0 bases; junction bases outside the gene matches: 6. The full variable domain, completed using reference TRBV7-3 and TRBJ2-2, is GAGVSQTPSNKVTEKGKYVELRCDPISGHTALYWYRQSLGQGPEFLIYFQGTGAADDSGLPNDRFFAVRPEGSVSTLKIQRTERGDSAVYLCASSLSRQGPNTGELFFGEGSRLTVL.

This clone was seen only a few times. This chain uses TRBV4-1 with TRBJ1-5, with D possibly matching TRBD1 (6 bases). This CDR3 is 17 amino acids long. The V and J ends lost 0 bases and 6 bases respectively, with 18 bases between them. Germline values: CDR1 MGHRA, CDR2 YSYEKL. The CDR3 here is CASSQDPGAGEIQPQHF. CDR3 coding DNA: TGCGCCAGCAGCCAAGACCCCGGCGCAGGGGAGATTCAGCCCCAGCATTTT.

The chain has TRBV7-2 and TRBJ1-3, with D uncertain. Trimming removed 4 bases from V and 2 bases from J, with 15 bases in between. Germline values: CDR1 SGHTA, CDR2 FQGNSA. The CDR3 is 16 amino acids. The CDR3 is CASSSTHSSTGNTIYF. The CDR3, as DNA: TGTGCCAGCAGCTCGACCCACAGTTCAACTGGAAACACCATATATTTT.

CDR3 DNA: TGTGCCAGCAGCCAGACGTTCCATCTGGGTACTGAAGCTTTCTTT. It is translated as CASSQTFHLGTEAFF. This rearrangement joins TRBV14 to TRBJ1-1, with D unclear. The length of the CDR3 is 15 residues. Trimming pared 3 bases from V and 5 bases from J, leaving 16 bases between. The V gene's germline CDR1 is SGHDN and CDR2 FVKESK.

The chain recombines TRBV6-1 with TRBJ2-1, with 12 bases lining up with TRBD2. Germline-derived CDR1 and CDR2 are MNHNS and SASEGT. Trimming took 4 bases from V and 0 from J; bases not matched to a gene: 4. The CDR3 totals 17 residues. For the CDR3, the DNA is TGTGCCAGCAGTGTGACTAGCGGGGGAAGCTCCTACAATGAGCAGTTCTTC. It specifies CASSVTSGGSSYNEQFF.

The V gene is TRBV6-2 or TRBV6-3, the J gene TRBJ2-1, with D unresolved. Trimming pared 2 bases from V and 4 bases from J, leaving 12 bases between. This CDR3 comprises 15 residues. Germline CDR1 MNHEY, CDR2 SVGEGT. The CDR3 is CASSYEEFWYNEQFF. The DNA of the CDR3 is TGTGCCAGCAGTTACGAAGAATTCTGGTACAATGAGCAGTTCTTC.